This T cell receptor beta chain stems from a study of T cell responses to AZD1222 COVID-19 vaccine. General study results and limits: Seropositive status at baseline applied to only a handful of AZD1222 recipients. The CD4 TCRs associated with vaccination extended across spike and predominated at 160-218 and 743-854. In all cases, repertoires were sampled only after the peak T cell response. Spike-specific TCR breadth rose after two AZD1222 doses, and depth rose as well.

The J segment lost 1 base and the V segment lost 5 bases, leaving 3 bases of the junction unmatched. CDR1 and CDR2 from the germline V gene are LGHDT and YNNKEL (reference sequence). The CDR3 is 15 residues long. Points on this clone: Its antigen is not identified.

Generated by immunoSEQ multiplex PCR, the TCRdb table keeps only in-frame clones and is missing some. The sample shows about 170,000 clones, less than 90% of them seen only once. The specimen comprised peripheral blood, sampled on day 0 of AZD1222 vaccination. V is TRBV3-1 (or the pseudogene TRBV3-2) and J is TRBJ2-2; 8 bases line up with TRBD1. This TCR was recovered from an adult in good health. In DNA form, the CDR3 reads TGTGCCAGCAGCTATGGGACAGGGAACACCGGGGAGCTGTTTTTT. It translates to CASSYGTGNTGELFF.